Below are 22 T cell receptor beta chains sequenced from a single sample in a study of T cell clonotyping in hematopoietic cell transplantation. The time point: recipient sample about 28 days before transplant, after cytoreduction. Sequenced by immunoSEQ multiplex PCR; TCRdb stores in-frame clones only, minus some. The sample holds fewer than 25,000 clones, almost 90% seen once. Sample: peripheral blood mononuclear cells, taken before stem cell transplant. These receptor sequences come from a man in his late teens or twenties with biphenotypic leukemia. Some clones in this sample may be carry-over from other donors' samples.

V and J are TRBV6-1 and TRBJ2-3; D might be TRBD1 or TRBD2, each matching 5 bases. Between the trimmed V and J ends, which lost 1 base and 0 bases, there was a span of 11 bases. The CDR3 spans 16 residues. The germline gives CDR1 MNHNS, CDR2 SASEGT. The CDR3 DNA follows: TGTGCCAGCAGTGAAGTTGAGGGGAGTAGCACAGATACGCAGTATTTT. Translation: CASSEVEGSSTDTQYF.

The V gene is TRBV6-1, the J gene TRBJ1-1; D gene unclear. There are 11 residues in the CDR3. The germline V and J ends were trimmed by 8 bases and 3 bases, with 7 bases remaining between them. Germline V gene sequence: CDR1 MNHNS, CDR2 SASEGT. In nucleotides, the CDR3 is TGTGCCAGCTCTCAGTACACTGAAGCTTTCTTT. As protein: CASSQYTEAFF.

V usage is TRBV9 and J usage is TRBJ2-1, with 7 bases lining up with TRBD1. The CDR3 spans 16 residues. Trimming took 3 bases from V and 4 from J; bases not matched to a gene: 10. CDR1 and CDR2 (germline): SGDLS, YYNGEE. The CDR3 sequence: CASSAARGTLYNEQFF. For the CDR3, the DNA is TGTGCCAGCAGCGCGGCCAGGGGGACCCTTTACAATGAGCAGTTCTTC. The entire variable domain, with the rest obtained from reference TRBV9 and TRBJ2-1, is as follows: DSGVTQTPKHLITATGQRVTLRCSPRSGDLSVYWYQQSLDQGLQFLIQYYNGEERAKGNILERFSAQQFPDLHSELNLSSLELGDSALYFCASSAARGTLYNEQFFGPGTRLTVL.

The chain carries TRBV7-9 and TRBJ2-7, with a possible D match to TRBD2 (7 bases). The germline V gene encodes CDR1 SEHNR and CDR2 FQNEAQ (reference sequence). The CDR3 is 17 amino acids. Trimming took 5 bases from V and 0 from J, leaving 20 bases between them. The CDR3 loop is CASSLRPPRGASYEQYF. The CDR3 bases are TGTGCCAGCAGCCTGCGCCCCCCTCGGGGGGCCTCCTACGAGCAGTACTTC.

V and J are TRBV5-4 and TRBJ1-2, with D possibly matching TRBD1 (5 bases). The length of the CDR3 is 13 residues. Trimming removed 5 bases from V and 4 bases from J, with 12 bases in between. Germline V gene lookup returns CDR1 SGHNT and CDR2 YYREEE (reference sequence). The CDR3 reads CASSSDSLYGYTF. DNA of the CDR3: TGTGCCAGCAGTTCCGACAGCCTCTATGGCTACACCTTC. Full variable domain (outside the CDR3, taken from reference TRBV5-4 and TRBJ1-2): ETGVTQSPTHLIKTRGQQVTLRCSSQSGHNTVSWYQQALGQGPQFIFQYYREEENGRGNFPPRFSGLQFPNYSSELNVNALELDDSALYLCASSSDSLYGYTFGSGTRLTVV.

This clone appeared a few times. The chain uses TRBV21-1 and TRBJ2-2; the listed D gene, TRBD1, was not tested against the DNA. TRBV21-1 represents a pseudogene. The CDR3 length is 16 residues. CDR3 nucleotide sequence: TGTGCCAGCATCTACAGGGGGCACACGAACACCGGGGAGCTGTTTTTT. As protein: CASIYRGHTNTGELFF.

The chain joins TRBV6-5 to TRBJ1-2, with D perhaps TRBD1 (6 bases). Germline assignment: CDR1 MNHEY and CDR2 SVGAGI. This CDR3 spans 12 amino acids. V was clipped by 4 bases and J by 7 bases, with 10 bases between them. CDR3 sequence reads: CASSSYRAGYTF. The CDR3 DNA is TGTGCCAGCAGTTCCTACAGGGCTGGCTACACCTTC.

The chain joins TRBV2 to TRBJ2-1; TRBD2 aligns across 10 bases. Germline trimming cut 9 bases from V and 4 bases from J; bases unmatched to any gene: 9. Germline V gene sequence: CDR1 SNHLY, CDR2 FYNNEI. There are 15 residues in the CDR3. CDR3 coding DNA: TGTGCCAGAAATATCGGACTAGCGGCTTACAATGAGCAGTTCTTC. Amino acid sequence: CARNIGLAAYNEQFF.

CDR3 in amino acids: CASGGAIVGAFF. DNA of the CDR3: TGTGCCAGCGGGGGAGCAATCGTGGGAGCTTTCTTT. The V gene is TRBV16, the J gene TRBJ1-1; tentatively, D is TRBD1 (5 bases). The CDR3 consists of 12 residues. Germline V CDR1 and CDR2: KGHSY, FQNENV. V lost 8 bases and J 10 bases, leaving 17 bases between the germline ends.

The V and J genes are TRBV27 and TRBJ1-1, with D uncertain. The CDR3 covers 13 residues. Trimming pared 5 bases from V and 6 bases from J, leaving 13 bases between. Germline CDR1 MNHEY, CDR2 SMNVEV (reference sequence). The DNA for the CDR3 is TGTGCCAGCAGTCCCGGATCAATTGCTGAAGCTTTCTTT. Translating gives CASSPGSIAEAFF.

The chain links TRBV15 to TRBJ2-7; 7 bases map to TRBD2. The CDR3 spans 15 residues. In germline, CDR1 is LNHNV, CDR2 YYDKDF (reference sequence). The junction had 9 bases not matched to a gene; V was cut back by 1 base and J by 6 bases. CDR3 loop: CATSRGGLVLPEQYF. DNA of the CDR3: TGTGCCACCAGCAGAGGAGGACTAGTTCTTCCCGAGCAGTACTTC.

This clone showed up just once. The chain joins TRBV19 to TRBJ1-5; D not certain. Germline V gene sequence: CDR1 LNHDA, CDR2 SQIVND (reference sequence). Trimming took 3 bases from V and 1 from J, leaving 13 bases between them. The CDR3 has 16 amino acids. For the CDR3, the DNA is TGTGCCAGTAGTATGCAGGTTATGGTAAGCAATCAGCCCCAGCATTTT. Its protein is CASSMQVMVSNQPQHF.

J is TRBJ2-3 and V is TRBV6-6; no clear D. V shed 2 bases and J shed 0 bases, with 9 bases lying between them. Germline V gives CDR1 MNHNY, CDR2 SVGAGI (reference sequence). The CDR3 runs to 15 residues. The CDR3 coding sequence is TGTGCCAGCAGTTACCGGGCAACTAGCACAGATACGCAGTATTTT. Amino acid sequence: CASSYRATSTDTQYF.

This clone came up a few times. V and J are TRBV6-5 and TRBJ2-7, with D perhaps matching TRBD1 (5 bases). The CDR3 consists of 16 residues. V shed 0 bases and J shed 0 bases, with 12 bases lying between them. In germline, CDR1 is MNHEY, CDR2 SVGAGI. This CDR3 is CASSYSSQAPSYEQYF. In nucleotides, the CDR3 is TGTGCCAGCAGTTACTCATCACAGGCCCCCTCCTACGAGCAGTACTTC.

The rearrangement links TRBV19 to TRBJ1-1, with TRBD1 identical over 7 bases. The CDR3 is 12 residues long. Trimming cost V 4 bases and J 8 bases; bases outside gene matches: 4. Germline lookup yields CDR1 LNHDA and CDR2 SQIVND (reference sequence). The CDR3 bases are TGTGCCAGTAGTAGGACAGGTAGCGAAGCTTTCTTT. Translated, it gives CASSRTGSEAFF.

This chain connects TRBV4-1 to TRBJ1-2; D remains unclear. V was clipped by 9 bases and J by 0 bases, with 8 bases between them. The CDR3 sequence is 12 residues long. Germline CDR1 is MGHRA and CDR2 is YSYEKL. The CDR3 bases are TGCGCCAGTACAGCTTCTAACTATGGCTACACCTTC. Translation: CASTASNYGYTF.

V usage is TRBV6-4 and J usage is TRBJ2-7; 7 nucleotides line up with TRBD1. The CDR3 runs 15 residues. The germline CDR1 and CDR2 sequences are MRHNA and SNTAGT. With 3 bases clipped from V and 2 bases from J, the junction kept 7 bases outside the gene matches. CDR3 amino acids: CASSENPTGAYEQYF. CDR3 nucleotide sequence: TGTGCCAGCAGTGAAAACCCCACAGGGGCCTACGAGCAGTACTTC.

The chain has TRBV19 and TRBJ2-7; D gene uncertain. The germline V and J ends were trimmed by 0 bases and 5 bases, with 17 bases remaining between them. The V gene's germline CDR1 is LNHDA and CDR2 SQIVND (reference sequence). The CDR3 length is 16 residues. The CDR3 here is CASSIDRSGVVDEQYF. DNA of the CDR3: TGTGCCAGTAGTATAGATCGGTCCGGAGTCGTGGACGAGCAGTACTTC.

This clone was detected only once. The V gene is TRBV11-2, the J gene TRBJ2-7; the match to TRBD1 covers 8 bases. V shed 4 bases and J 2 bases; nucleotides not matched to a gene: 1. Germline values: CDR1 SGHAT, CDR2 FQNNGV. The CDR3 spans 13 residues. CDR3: CASSWGQAYEQYF. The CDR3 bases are TGTGCCAGCAGCTGGGGACAGGCCTACGAGCAGTACTTC.

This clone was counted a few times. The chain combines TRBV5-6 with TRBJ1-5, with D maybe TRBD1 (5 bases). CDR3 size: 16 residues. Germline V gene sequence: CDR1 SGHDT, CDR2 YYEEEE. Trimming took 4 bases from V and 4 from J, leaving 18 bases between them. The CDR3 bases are TGTGCCAGCAGCAGACTTCGAGGGGCCCGGAATCAGCCCCAGCATTTT. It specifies CASSRLRGARNQPQHF.

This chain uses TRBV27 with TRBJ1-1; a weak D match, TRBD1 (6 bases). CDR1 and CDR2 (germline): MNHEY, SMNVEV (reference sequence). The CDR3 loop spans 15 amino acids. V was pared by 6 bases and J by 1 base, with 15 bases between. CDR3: CASRAGAAGNTEAFF. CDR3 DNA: TGTGCCAGCAGAGCAGGGGCGGCCGGGAACACTGAAGCTTTCTTT.

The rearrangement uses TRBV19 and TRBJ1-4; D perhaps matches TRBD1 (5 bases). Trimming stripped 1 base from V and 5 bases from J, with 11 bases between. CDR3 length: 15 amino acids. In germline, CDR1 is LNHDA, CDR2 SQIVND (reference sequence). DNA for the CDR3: TGTGCCAGTAGTATAGCCACAGAGGGGAATGAAAAACTGTTTTTT. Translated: CASSIATEGNEKLFF.